The source of this TCR beta chain is a study of shared clonotypes between healthy human individuals. As for the study in general: The study used three CD4 naive, three CD4 memory, two CD8 naive and one CD8 memory plate per donor.

For this clone: Its specificity is not known.

Assay used: immunoSEQ multiplex PCR; TCRdb lists only in-frame clones, some missing. The table includes approximately 700,000 clones, around three quarters detected once. From germline, CDR1 is MDHEN and CDR2 SYDVKM. The V segment lost 2 bases and the J segment 9 bases; nucleotides outside the gene matches: 9. The CDR3 is 14 residues long. Study-wide points: Sorted-subset samples were not fully sequenced, rarefaction indicated.

This clonotype originated in a woman aged 30 to 39 in good health. V usage is TRBV28 and J usage is TRBJ2-7; 8 nucleotides align to TRBD2. Input material: memory CD4+ T cells sorted from blood. Subset given: CD45RA-negative fraction. This CDR3 is CASSLQWTSMRQYF. CDR3 nucleotides: TGTGCCAGCAGTTTACAGTGGACTAGCATGAGGCAGTACTTC.